The rows below give T cell receptor beta chains drawn from one sample of a study of T cells after somatic rescue of genetic block. Using immunoSEQ multiplex PCR, the repertoire was profiled, and TCRdb retains in-frame clones only, with some absent. The sample holds 13,000 to 15,000 clones; about three quarters are singletons and the top ten take 28%. The sample was peripheral blood mononuclear cells (PBMCs). These TCRs come from a man aged 18-30 years. Both conserved end residues are part of each CDR3. The D gene is left open where the match is weak. Some rows have no size entry. The others give once, few or many, or a class for an expanded clone.

v_call	d_call	j_call	clone_size	cdr3_aa	cdr3_nt
TRBV10-3	TRBD1	TRBJ2-7	medium-sized	CAIRPGQGGYEQYF	TGTGCCATCAGGCCGGGACAGGGAGGCTACGAGCAGTACTTC
TRBV9	TRBD1	TRBJ1-1	.	CASSVGVTGETEAFF	TGTGCCAGCAGCGTAGGGGTGACAGGGGAGACTGAAGCTTTCTTT
TRBV6-6	.	TRBJ1-5	.	CASSYSPGPNQPQHF	TGTGCCAGCAGTTACTCTCCAGGACCCAATCAGCCCCAGCATTTT
TRBV15	.	TRBJ1-1	.	CATSRVAGRTEAFF	TGTGCCACCAGCAGAGTAGCGGGGAGGACTGAAGCTTTCTTT
TRBV13	.	TRBJ2-5	.	CASSYRLDLVGETQYF	TGTGCCAGCAGCTACCGTCTCGACCTCGTGGGGGAGACCCAGTACTTC
TRBV6-1	.	TRBJ2-7	.	CASSEGLTQYF	TGTGCCAGCAGTGAAGGACTGACACAGTACTTC
TRBV6-5	.	TRBJ2-5	.	CASSFTGKETQYF	TGTGCCAGCAGCTTTACAGGGAAAGAGACCCAGTACTTC
TRBV5-1	.	TRBJ2-2	once	CASSFSSGGTGELFF	TGCGCCAGCAGCTTCTCATCCGGGGGCACCGGGGAGCTGTTTTTT
TRBV19	.	TRBJ2-2	.	CASGQGMGFNTGELFF	TGTGCCAGCGGTCAGGGGATGGGTTTTAACACCGGGGAGCTGTTTTTT
TRBV14	.	TRBJ2-6	.	CASSQRTGANVLTF	TGTGCCAGCAGCCAGAGAACTGGGGCCAACGTCCTGACTTTC
TRBV18	TRBD1	TRBJ1-5	.	CASSPGQGTREPQHF	TGTGCCAGCTCACCCGGACAGGGGACCCGGGAGCCCCAGCATTTT
TRBV9	.	TRBJ2-3	few	CASSRDLTDTQYF	TGTGCCAGCAGCCGGGACCTCACAGATACGCAGTATTTT
TRBV25-1	TRBD1	TRBJ1-1	.	CASSAGQLNTEAFF	TGTGCCAGCAGTGCGGGACAGCTGAACACTGAAGCTTTCTTT
TRBV28	TRBD1	TRBJ2-5	.	CASSLSDRAYQETQYF	TGTGCCAGCAGTTTAAGTGACAGGGCGTACCAAGAGACCCAGTACTTC
TRBV6-5	TRBD1	TRBJ1-2	.	CAISVNGQGGYGYTF	TGTGCCATCAGTGTGAACGGACAGGGCGGCTATGGCTACACCTTC
TRBV7-9	TRBD1	TRBJ1-6	few	CASSTRGQGHSPLHF	TGTGCCAGCAGCACTCGCGGACAGGGACATTCACCCCTCCACTTT
TRBV7-8	.	TRBJ2-1	.	CASSLRGGGPYNEQFF	TGTGCCAGCAGCTTAAGGGGCGGGGGCCCCTACAATGAGCAGTTCTTC
TRBV7-3	TRBD1	TRBJ1-1	.	CASSLTGGAGDTEAFF	TGTGCCAGCAGCCTTACAGGGGGCGCCGGGGACACTGAAGCTTTCTTT
TRBV5-1	.	TRBJ1-2	.	CASSLETDNYGYTF	TGCGCCAGCAGCTTGGAGACGGATAACTATGGCTACACCTTC
TRBV30	.	TRBJ1-2	few	CAWSVRLGLAYGGSNYGYTF	TGTGCCTGGAGTGTACGTTTGGGATTGGCTTACGGGGGCTCTAACTATGGCTACACCTTC
TRBV6-6	.	TRBJ1-5	.	CASSSPGKGEGPQHF	TGTGCCAGCAGTTCCCCCGGGAAGGGTGAGGGGCCCCAGCATTTT
TRBV10-2	.	TRBJ1-6	.	CASSGGSSYNSPLHF	TGCGCCAGCAGTGGAGGAAGCTCCTATAATTCACCCCTCCACTTT
TRBV4-1	.	TRBJ2-3	.	CASSQEPQRGGVSTDTQYF	TGCGCCAGCAGCCAAGAGCCGCAACGGGGTGGGGTAAGCACAGATACGCAGTATTTT
TRBV7-9	.	TRBJ2-4	.	CASSLGPGVNIQYF	TGTGCCAGCAGCTTAGGGCCGGGGGTAAACATTCAGTACTTC
TRBV2	TRBD2	TRBJ2-1	.	CASSERTSGGGDEQFF	TGTGCCAGCAGTGAAAGGACTAGCGGGGGTGGGGATGAGCAGTTCTTC
TRBV30	.	TRBJ1-6	.	CALGRAGPLHF	TGTGCCCTTGGGAGGGCCGGACCCCTCCACTTT
TRBV5-5	.	TRBJ1-3	.	CASSLLGSSGNTIYF	TGTGCCAGCAGCTTGTTGGGGAGCTCTGGAAACACCATATATTTT
TRBV5-1	.	TRBJ1-2	.	CASSPGFYYGYTF	TGCGCCAGCAGCCCCGGATTTTACTATGGCTACACCTTC
TRBV10-3	.	TRBJ2-5	.	CAISSSGGRETQYF	.
TRBV5-1	.	TRBJ1-6	hyperexpanded	CASSSYDEGYNSPLHF	TGCGCCAGCAGCTCCTATGACGAGGGGTATAATTCACCCCTCCACTTT
TRBV30	TRBD2	TRBJ2-7	.	CAWRMQGGSYEQYF	TGTGCCTGGAGGATGCAGGGAGGGTCCTACGAGCAGTACTTC
TRBV29-1	.	TRBJ1-5	medium-sized	CSVVEWGSNQPQHF	TGCAGCGTTGTAGAGTGGGGAAGCAATCAGCCCCAGCATTTT
TRBV15	TRBD2	TRBJ2-3	once	CATSTLAGSTDTQYF	TGTGCCACCAGCACTCTAGCGGGGTCCACAGATACGCAGTATTTT
TRBV11-2	.	TRBJ1-4	.	CASSFAGRNEKLFF	TGTGCCAGCAGCTTCGCAGGACGTAATGAAAAACTGTTTTTT
TRBV23-1	.	TRBJ2-5	.	CASSHYRIQETQYF	TGCGCCAGCAGTCATTACAGGATCCAAGAGACCCAGTACTTC
TRBV11-2	TRBD1	TRBJ2-1	few	CASSLVHRGARGNEQFF	TGTGCCAGCAGCTTAGTCCACAGGGGGGCCCGGGGGAATGAGCAGTTCTTC
TRBV11-2	.	TRBJ1-3	few	CASSRGQLSSGNTIYF	TGTGCCAGCAGCCGGGGGCAATTGAGCTCTGGAAACACCATATATTTT